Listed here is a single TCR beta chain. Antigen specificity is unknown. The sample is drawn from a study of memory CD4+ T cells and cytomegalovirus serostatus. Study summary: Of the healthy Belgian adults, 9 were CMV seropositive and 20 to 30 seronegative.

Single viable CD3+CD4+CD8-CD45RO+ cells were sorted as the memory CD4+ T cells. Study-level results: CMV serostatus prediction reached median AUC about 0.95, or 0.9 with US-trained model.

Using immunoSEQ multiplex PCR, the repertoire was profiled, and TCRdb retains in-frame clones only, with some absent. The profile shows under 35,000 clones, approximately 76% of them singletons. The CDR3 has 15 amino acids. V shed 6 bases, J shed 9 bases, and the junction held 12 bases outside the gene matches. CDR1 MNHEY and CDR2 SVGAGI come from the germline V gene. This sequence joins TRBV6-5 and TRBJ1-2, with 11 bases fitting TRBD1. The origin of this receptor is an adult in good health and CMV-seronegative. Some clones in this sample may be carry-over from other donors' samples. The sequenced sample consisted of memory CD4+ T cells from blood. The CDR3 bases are TGTGCCAGCAGACTTCCCGGGACAGGGGGTGATCGCTACACCTTC. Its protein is CASRLPGTGGDRYTF.